One sample yielded the 23 T cell receptor beta chains listed below, sequenced in a study of PD-1 blockade in classical Hodgkin lymphoma. Every one of the patients relapsed after autologous stem cell transplantation (brentuximab vedotin exposure was variable). Generated by immunoSEQ multiplex PCR, the TCRdb table keeps only in-frame clones and is missing some. The sample lists about 62,000 clones, 88% occurring once. This specimen was peripheral blood mononuclear cells (PBMCs), taken at baseline. All receptors derive from a human donor with classical Hodgkin lymphoma.

The V call is TRBV7-2, the J call TRBJ2-3; no definite D call. The germline V and J ends were trimmed by 2 bases and 13 bases, with 19 bases remaining between them. Germline V lookup: CDR1 SGHTA, CDR2 FQGNSA. The CDR3 covers 14 residues. The CDR3 spells CASSLNSLAGTEYF. The CDR3 DNA reads TGTGCCAGCAGCTTAAATTCACTGGCAGGAACCGAGTATTTT.

This chain joins TRBV9 and TRBJ2-1, with 10 bases lining up with TRBD2. The CDR3 is made up of 14 amino acids. Germline V gives CDR1 SGDLS, CDR2 YYNGEE. J was trimmed by 4 bases and V by 3 bases; bases with no gene match: 1. The CDR3 loop is CASSASGGYNEQFF. For the CDR3, the DNA is TGTGCCAGCAGCGCTAGCGGGGGTTACAATGAGCAGTTCTTC. Looking up the rest from reference TRBV9 and TRBJ2-1 gives the full variable domain: DSGVTQTPKHLITATGQRVTLRCSPRSGDLSVYWYQQSLDQGLQFLIQYYNGEERAKGNILERFSAQQFPDLHSELNLSSLELGDSALYFCASSASGGYNEQFFGPGTRLTVL.

As to this clone: This sample also contains other DNA sequences that code for the same CDR3. V and J are TRBV19 and TRBJ1-3; no clear D gene. This CDR3 is 14 amino acids long. V was pared by 3 bases and J by 1 base, with 7 bases between. Germline V gene lookup returns CDR1 LNHDA and CDR2 SQIVND (reference sequence). The CDR3, as DNA: TGTGCCAGTAGTATCGGCAGTTCTGGAAACACCATATATTTT. This gives the protein CASSIGSSGNTIYF. Together with reference TRBV19 and TRBJ1-3, the CDR3 gives the full variable domain: DGGITQSPKYLFRKEGQNVTLSCEQNLNHDAMYWYRQDPGQGLRLIYYSQIVNDFQKGDIAEGYSVSREKKESFPLTVTSAQKNPTAFYLCASSIGSSGNTIYFGEGSWLTVV.

The chain has TRBV7-7 and TRBJ1-1; a possible D gene is TRBD1 (5 bases). Germline assignment: CDR1 SSHAT and CDR2 FNYEAQ (reference sequence). The CDR3 totals 13 residues. V was shortened by 0 bases and J by 5 bases, with 7 bases between the two germline ends. The CDR3 region has the DNA TGTGCCAGCAGCTTAGCCCGGGGGACTGAAGCTTTCTTT. The encoded protein is CASSLARGTEAFF.

The chain is built from TRBV4-3 and TRBJ2-2, with D unresolved. CDR1 and CDR2 from the germline V gene are LGHNA and YSLEER. The CDR3 covers 14 residues. V dropped 3 bases and J dropped 9 bases, with 14 bases sitting between them. In DNA, the CDR3 is TGCGCCAGCAGCCAGACCGGCCGCGCCAGGGAGCTGTTTTTT. Translating it yields CASSQTGRARELFF.

CDR3 protein: CASSHASTADTQYF. CDR3 DNA sequence: TGCGCCAGCAGCCACGCATCGACAGCAGATACGCAGTATTTT. The chain has TRBV4-1 and TRBJ2-3, with TRBD1 as a possible D gene (5 bases). CDR3 length: 14 amino acids. Trimming removed 3 bases from V and 4 bases from J, with 11 bases in between. Germline V gene lookup returns CDR1 MGHRA and CDR2 YSYEKL.

This rearrangement joins TRBV19 to TRBJ1-1; D gene ambiguous. The CDR3 has 14 amino acids. The ends were cut back, 2 bases at V and 1 base at J, with 8 bases in the middle. Germline-derived CDR1 and CDR2 are LNHDA and SQIVND (reference sequence). CDR3 nucleotide sequence: TGTGCCAGTAGTATACGAGGTCGGAACACTGAAGCTTTCTTT. Its protein product is CASSIRGRNTEAFF.

The chain couples TRBV27 to TRBJ1-2, with D perhaps TRBD1 (5 bases). The CDR3 is made up of 14 amino acids. The V gene's germline CDR1 is MNHEY and CDR2 SMNVEV (reference sequence). V lost 0 bases to trimming and J lost 8 bases, with 13 bases between them. The CDR3 is CASSLSGSGGGYTF. In DNA, the CDR3 is TGTGCCAGCAGTTTATCGGGGTCTGGGGGAGGCTACACCTTC.

This chain uses TRBV5-4 with TRBJ1-2, with 9 nucleotides matching TRBD1. The length of the CDR3 is 16 residues. CDR1 is SGHNT, CDR2 YYREEE, per germline (reference sequence). Germline trimming cut 0 bases from V and 3 bases from J; bases unmatched to any gene: 6. The CDR3 region is CASSLVGDRADYGYTF. CDR3 DNA: TGTGCCAGCAGCTTGGTGGGGGACAGGGCCGACTATGGCTACACCTTC.

The chain links TRBV4-1 to TRBJ2-7; D not certain. CDR3 size: 15 residues. Germline-derived CDR1 and CDR2 are MGHRA and YSYEKL. The germline V and J ends were trimmed by 0 bases and 4 bases, with 13 bases remaining between them. The CDR3 DNA follows: TGCGCCAGCAGCCAAGATTTGGAACAGCCATACGAGCAGTACTTC. Residues: CASSQDLEQPYEQYF.

This clone was counted between two and nine times. The chain links TRBV2 to TRBJ1-5; no firm D call. Trimming took off 5 bases at V and 1 base at J, with 3 bases between the two ends. The CDR3 extends over 12 amino acids. Germline lookup yields CDR1 SNHLY and CDR2 FYNNEI. The CDR3 DNA is TGTGCCAGCAGTAACAGCAATCAGCCCCAGCATTTT. Amino acid sequence: CASSNSNQPQHF.

V is TRBV5-6 and J is TRBJ2-7; D is possibly TRBD2 (6 bases). Germline CDR1 reads SGHDT; CDR2 reads YYEEEE. The CDR3 runs to 17 residues. The V end lost 6 bases, the J end lost 3 bases, and 25 bases lay between the germline ends. The CDR3 DNA reads TGTGCCAGCACCCAATTGGGAGGCAGGCGCCGATTCTACGAGCAGTACTTC. It encodes CASTQLGGRRRFYEQYF. Complete variable domain (other parts from reference TRBV5-6 and TRBJ2-7): DAGVTQSPTHLIKTRGQQVTLRCSPKSGHDTVSWYQQALGQGPQFIFQYYEEEERQRGNFPDRFSGHQFPNYSSELNVNALLLGDSALYLCASTQLGGRRRFYEQYFGPGTRLTVT.

The gene calls are TRBV27 and TRBJ1-2; 10 positions match TRBD1. Germline CDR1 reads MNHEY; CDR2 reads SMNVEV (reference sequence). The CDR3 spans 17 residues. After removal of 6 bases from V and 4 bases from J, the junction contained 14 bases not matched to a gene. The CDR3 bases are TGTGCCAGCAGCACCTTTATGGGACAGGGGTCGATCTATGGCTACACCTTC. As protein: CASSTFMGQGSIYGYTF.

There are a few counts of this clone. The rearrangement uses TRBV7-8 and TRBJ1-5; the D gene is possibly TRBD1 (5 bases). Germline lookup yields CDR1 SGHVS and CDR2 FQNEAQ. V was trimmed by 2 bases and J by 0 bases, leaving 14 bases between them. The CDR3 runs 17 residues. The CDR3, as DNA: TGTGCCAGCAGCTTAATTCAGGGAGTAAATAGCAATCAGCCCCAGCATTTT. Encoded protein: CASSLIQGVNSNQPQHF.

The chain employs TRBV6-6 and TRBJ1-4; 8 bases agree with TRBD1. The length of the CDR3 is 15 residues. Germline-derived CDR1 and CDR2 are MNHNY and SVGAGI (reference sequence). V dropped 2 bases and J dropped 8; count of bases not matched to a gene: 7. CDR3 bases: TGTGCCAGCAGTTACGGACAGGGCTTATACGAAAAACTGTTTTTT. It codes for CASSYGQGLYEKLFF.

This clone was recorded only once. The rearrangement uses TRBV7-2 and TRBJ2-3, with unresolved D. Germline values: CDR1 SGHTA, CDR2 FQGNSA. The CDR3 totals 14 residues. The ends were cut back, 3 bases at V and 4 bases at J, with 11 bases in the middle. The CDR3 here is CASSLVLLADTQYF. In DNA form, the CDR3 reads TGTGCCAGCAGCTTGGTTCTGCTGGCAGATACGCAGTATTTT.

The V gene is TRBV29-1, the J gene TRBJ1-1; a weak D match, TRBD1 (5 bases). This CDR3 is built from 12 residues. Deletions cut 2 bases from V and 6 bases from J, with 10 bases between. The germline V gene encodes CDR1 SQVTM and CDR2 ANQGSEA. In nucleotides, the CDR3 is TGCAGCGTTGAAAGGACATGGGCTGAAGCTTTCTTT. Protein: CSVERTWAEAFF.

The V and J genes are TRBV19 and TRBJ2-2; possible D gene TRBD1, 5 bases. CDR3 length: 15 residues. CDR1 is LNHDA and CDR2 is SQIVND in the germline V gene (reference sequence). Trimming pared 7 bases from V and 4 bases from J, leaving 16 bases between. The CDR3 is CASTSGRGGTGELFF. The CDR3 bases are TGTGCCAGTACTTCCGGTAGGGGTGGCACCGGGGAGCTGTTTTTT.

V usage is TRBV25-1 and J usage is TRBJ2-3, with 10 nucleotides matching TRBD1. The junction had 4 bases not matched to a gene; V was cut back by 2 bases and J by 5 bases. The CDR3 consists of 15 residues. Germline CDR1 and CDR2: MGHDK and SYGVNS. For the CDR3, the DNA is TGTGCCAGCAGTGAACCCGGACAGGGGGTAGATACGCAGTATTTT. Its translation is CASSEPGQGVDTQYF.

V gene TRBV7-9 combines with J gene TRBJ2-1; D remains ambiguous. V was cut by 3 bases and J by 10 bases, with 10 bases left in between. Per germline, CDR1 SEHNR and CDR2 FQNEAQ (reference sequence). The CDR3 is made up of 12 amino acids. CDR3 sequence reads: CASSFSGREQFF. As DNA, the CDR3 is TGTGCCAGCAGCTTTTCTGGACGAGAGCAGTTCTTC.

V is TRBV9 and J is TRBJ1-4; D gene ambiguous. V lost 0 bases and J lost 6, with 6 bases in between. The CDR3 runs 13 residues. CDR1 is SGDLS and CDR2 is YYNGEE in the germline V gene. CDR3 sequence (DNA): TGTGCCAGCAGCGTAGGGACGGATGAAAAACTGTTTTTT. It is translated as CASSVGTDEKLFF.

This chain uses TRBV5-4 with TRBJ2-5, with TRBD2 as a possible D gene (7 bases). Germline loops: CDR1 SGHNT, CDR2 YYREEE (reference sequence). This CDR3 contains 15 residues. Trimming cost V 3 bases and J 5 bases, with 17 bases left between them. This chain's CDR3 is CASSWLRGGRETQYF. CDR3 DNA sequence: TGTGCCAGCAGCTGGCTAAGGGGGGGCAGGGAGACCCAGTACTTC.

Comment on this clone: The CDR3 end shows no conserved phenylalanine or tryptophan, and so a read error is likely. The rearrangement links TRBV27 to TRBJ2-7; D possibly matches TRBD1 or TRBD2 (5 bases each). V gave up 6 bases and J gave up 2 bases, with 17 bases separating them. This CDR3 region has 15 residues. Germline CDR1 MNHEY, CDR2 SMNVEV (reference sequence). For the CDR3, the DNA is TGTGCCAGCAGAAGGACCGGGACGGGAACCTACGAGCAGTACCTC. It yields the protein CASRRTGTGTYEQYL.